This entry is about one T cell receptor (beta chain). Its antigen is as yet unknown. CDR3 length: 13 residues. Germline V gene lookup returns CDR1 SGDLS and CDR2 YYNGEE. After removal of 3 bases from V and 7 bases from J, the junction contained 5 bases not matched to a gene. The data belong to a study of vaccination effects on CD4 cells after COVID-19. The culture ran for around ten days before CD4+ T cells were isolated. On day 3 and again on day 7, half the medium was replaced with IL-2 medium. Whole-study findings and limits: Marked clonal contraction of infection- and vaccine-induced clones was seen late after vaccination.

The table came from immunoSEQ multiplex PCR; TCRdb's copy has only in-frame clones and leaves some out. Counted here are about 64,000 clones, 65% to 75% occurring once; the ten biggest clones make up roughly 25%. This clonotype was sampled from a human donor who had a prior SARS-CoV-2 infection. Sequenced here: CD4+ T cells from PBMCs cultured without peptide, sampled before COVID-19 vaccination. The chain combines TRBV9 with TRBJ2-5; the match to TRBD1 covers 8 bases. The CDR3 here is CASSAGQGGTQYF. In DNA, the CDR3 is TGTGCCAGCAGCGCTGGACAGGGTGGGACCCAGTACTTC. The variable domain in full, with the rest retrieved from reference TRBV9 and TRBJ2-5, is DSGVTQTPKHLITATGQRVTLRCSPRSGDLSVYWYQQSLDQGLQFLIQYYNGEERAKGNILERFSAQQFPDLHSELNLSSLELGDSALYFCASSAGQGGTQYFGPGTRLLVL.